This is a list of T cell receptor beta chains from one sample in a study of blood T cells in healthy people across ages. TCRdb called the 5' RACE reads again in MiXCR, with one record for every CDR3 protein. Of about 1.8 million distinct CDR3 sequences in the sample, less than 50% were seen once. Sequenced: blood. The receptors come from a woman aged 40 to 50 in good health. Both conserved end residues are part of each CDR3. A row's size may be missing; if present it is once, few, many or a size class.

J	size	V	CDR3
TRBJ1-2	few	TRBV7-6	CASSSGQFFYGYTF
TRBJ1-2	-	TRBV28	CASLGGGYGYTF
TRBJ1-6	-	TRBV7-2	CASSLQGFGNSPLHF
TRBJ2-3	-	TRBV14	CASSQPFTTQYF
TRBJ2-1	few	TRBV15	CATGDRRDEQFF
TRBJ2-1	few	TRBV6-5	CASSYGGGVAGKSSEQFF
TRBJ2-1	-	TRBV28	CASSKLDPNEQFF
TRBJ2-7	few	TRBV15	CATSSRQGNRYEQYF
TRBJ2-1	once	TRBV20-1	CSARPAGTSGAHNEQFF
TRBJ1-2	-	TRBV24-1	CATSDNTGKSGGYTF
TRBJ1-2	-	TRBV20-1	CSARDQGAGGYTF
TRBJ2-7	-	TRBV5-1	CAGSWTGSSYEQYF
TRBJ2-7	few	TRBV7-2	CASKSQRGGHYEQYF
TRBJ2-3	-	TRBV20-1	CSVRRASTDTQYF
TRBJ2-3	-	TRBV12-3/TRBV12-4	CASSRARDIDTQYF
TRBJ2-7	-	TRBV7-2	CASSLAPQGIYEQYF
TRBJ2-7	few	TRBV7-9	CASSFGRAYDYEQYF
TRBJ2-6	-	TRBV15	CATSREVQSSSVLTF
TRBJ2-7	-	TRBV7-2	CASSLGPGRANEQYF
TRBJ1-5	-	TRBV28	CASQPAGDHNQPQHF
TRBJ2-1	-	TRBV4-1	CASSPTPGPSYNEQFF
TRBJ2-5	-	TRBV12-3/TRBV12-4	CASSGAGDQETQYF
TRBJ2-7	few	TRBV4-3	CASSQEFRGTNEQYF
TRBJ2-7	-	TRBV20-1	CSARDGAGSYNEQYF
TRBJ2-3	-	TRBV7-2	CASSLAWPTTDTQYF
TRBJ1-1	-	TRBV29-1	CSARTGKNAEAFF
TRBJ1-2	-	TRBV20-1	CSARFFNYGYTF
TRBJ2-3	-	TRBV7-2	CASSFRTSEDTQYF
TRBJ1-5	-	TRBV29-1	CSVPKGGDDRNQPQHF
TRBJ2-5	-	TRBV27	CASSLAQGPLRETQYF